The text below deals with one T cell receptor (beta chain). The record originates from a study of blood T cell repertoires in COVID-19. In the original processing: Estimates of nucleated cell counts were drawn from the amplification of reference gene primers. TCRdb keeps only in-frame clones here, not all; method: immunoSEQ multiplex PCR. The DNA was the basis for D and trimming; V, J and clone size are from that table. The table has 340,000 or so clones, just over 85% seen once; the top ten hold 3.5% to 4.5%. The receptor was derived from a woman in her thirties or forties with acute COVID-19. Source material: PBMCs or T cells enriched from blood (not recorded which).

The CDR3 is CASSGGPANTEAFF. CDR3 nucleotides: TGTGCCAGCAGCGGAGGACCAGCGAACACTGAAGCTTTCTTT. The rearrangement joins TRBV7-2 to TRBJ1-1; D is undetermined. The V gene lost 5 bases and the J gene lost 1 base, with 11 bases spanning the gap. Per germline, CDR1 SGHTA and CDR2 FQGNSA. The CDR3 is 14 residues long.